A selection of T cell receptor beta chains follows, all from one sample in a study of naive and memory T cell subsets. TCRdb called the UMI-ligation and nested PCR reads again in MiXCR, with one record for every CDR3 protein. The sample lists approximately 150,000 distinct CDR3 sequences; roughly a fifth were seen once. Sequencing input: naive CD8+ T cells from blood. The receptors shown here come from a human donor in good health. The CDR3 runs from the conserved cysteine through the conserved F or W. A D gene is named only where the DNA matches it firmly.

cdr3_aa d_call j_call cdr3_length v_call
CASSLAPNRQGGTEAFF . TRBJ1-1 17 TRBV11-2
CASSLQQGSAGELFF TRBD1 TRBJ2-2 15 TRBV5-1
CASSPGTGNTGELFF . TRBJ2-2 15 TRBV19
CASSLSGITDTQYF TRBD2 TRBJ2-3 14 TRBV5-1
CASRAGTGTYEQYF TRBD1 TRBJ2-7 14 TRBV27
CASSPGSYGYTF . TRBJ1-2 12 TRBV5-1
CASRPLSGSSYNEQFF TRBD2 TRBJ2-1 16 TRBV28
CASSLPLMMGDRGPRSNTEAFF TRBD1 TRBJ1-1 22 TRBV7-9
CASSYKPLAKPYEQYF TRBD2 TRBJ2-7 16 TRBV6-2/TRBV6-3
CASSQVLYEQYF . TRBJ2-7 12 TRBV14
CASSLETELYTEAFF . TRBJ1-1 15 TRBV7-9
CASSSWTGLTGELFF TRBD1 TRBJ2-2 15 TRBV7-8
CASSGDRGLNGYTF TRBD1 TRBJ1-2 14 TRBV6-5
CSAINRGDNTGELFF TRBD1 TRBJ2-2 15 TRBV20-1
CSAARMPLTQPQHF . TRBJ1-5 14 TRBV20-1
CSGTGRRYNEQFF . TRBJ2-1 13 TRBV29-1
CASSISPDNNQPQHF . TRBJ1-5 15 TRBV19